The following is a T cell receptor beta chain sequence with its context. The CDR3 consists of 13 residues. Germline trimming cut 4 bases from V and 3 bases from J; bases unmatched to any gene: 3. The germline V gene encodes CDR1 SGDLS and CDR2 YYNGEE. This specimen comes from a study of blood T cell repertoires in COVID-19. Across the study: Donors in the United States, Italy and Spain gave samples during acute or convalescent COVID-19. In each case, the material was cDNA or gDNA derived from T cells, B-cell-depleted T cells, or PBMCs.

Per the study methods: From reference gene primer amplification, estimates of nucleated cell counts were derived. This table comes from immunoSEQ multiplex PCR, and its TCRdb copy is limited to in-frame clones, with some not included. For V, J and clone size, that table is used; D and trimming come from the DNA. The sample records approximately 250,000 clones, 70% to 85% being singletons. This TCR came from a man aged 35 to 55 who had recovered from COVID-19. Sequenced: peripheral blood. V usage is TRBV9 and J usage is TRBJ1-2, with 7 bases identical to TRBD1. CDR3 coding DNA: TGTGCCAGCAGCTCAGGGGGGTACTATGGCTACACCTTC. It specifies CASSSGGYYGYTF.